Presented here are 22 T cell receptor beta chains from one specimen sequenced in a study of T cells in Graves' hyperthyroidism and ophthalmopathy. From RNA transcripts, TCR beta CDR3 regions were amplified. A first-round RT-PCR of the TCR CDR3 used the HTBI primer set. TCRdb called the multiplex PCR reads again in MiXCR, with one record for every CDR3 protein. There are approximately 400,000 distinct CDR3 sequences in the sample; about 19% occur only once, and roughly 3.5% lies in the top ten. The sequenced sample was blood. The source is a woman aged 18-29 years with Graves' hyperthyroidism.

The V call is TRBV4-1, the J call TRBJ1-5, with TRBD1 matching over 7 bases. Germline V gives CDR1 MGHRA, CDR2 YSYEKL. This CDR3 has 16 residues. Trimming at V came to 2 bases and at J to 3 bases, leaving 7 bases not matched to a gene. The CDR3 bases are TGCGCCAGCAGCCAACCCCGACAGGGACCCAATCAGCCCCAGCATTTT. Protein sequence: CASSQPRQGPNQPQHF.

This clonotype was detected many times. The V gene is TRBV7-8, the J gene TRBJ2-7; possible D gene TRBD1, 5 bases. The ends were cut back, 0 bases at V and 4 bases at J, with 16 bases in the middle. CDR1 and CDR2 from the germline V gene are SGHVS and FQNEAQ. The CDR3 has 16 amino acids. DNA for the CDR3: TGTGCCAGCAGCTTAGCCAGCAGTAGGGGTTGGTACGAGCAGTACTTC. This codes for CASSLASSRGWYEQYF.

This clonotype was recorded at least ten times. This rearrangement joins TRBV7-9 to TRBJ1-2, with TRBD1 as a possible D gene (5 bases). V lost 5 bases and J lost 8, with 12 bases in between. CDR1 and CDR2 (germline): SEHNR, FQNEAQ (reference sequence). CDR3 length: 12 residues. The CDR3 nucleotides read TGTGCCAGCAGCCGGGACGTCATAGGCTACACCTTC. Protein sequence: CASSRDVIGYTF.

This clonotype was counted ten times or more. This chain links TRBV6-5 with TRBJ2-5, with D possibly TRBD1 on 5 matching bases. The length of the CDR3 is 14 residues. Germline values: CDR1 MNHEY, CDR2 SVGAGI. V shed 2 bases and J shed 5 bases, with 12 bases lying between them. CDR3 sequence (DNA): TGTGCCAGCAGTTACGGGCAGGGTCTGGAGACCCAGTACTTC. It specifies CASSYGQGLETQYF.

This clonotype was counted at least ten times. The CDR3 spells CASSQEGGYGQPQHF. Here the CDR3 DNA reads TGCGCCAGCAGCCAAGAAGGAGGGTACGGTCAGCCCCAGCATTTT. V usage is TRBV4-1 and J usage is TRBJ1-5; D remains unclear. The V gene lost 0 bases and the J gene lost 6 bases, with 12 bases spanning the gap. Germline loops: CDR1 MGHRA, CDR2 YSYEKL. The CDR3 covers 15 residues.

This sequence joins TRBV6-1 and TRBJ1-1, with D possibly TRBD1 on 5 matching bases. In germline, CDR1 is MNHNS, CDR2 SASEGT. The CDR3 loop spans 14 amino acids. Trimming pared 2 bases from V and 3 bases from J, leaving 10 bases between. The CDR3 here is CASSELEGDTEAFF. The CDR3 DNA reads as TGTGCCAGCAGTGAACTTGAAGGGGACACTGAAGCTTTCTTT.

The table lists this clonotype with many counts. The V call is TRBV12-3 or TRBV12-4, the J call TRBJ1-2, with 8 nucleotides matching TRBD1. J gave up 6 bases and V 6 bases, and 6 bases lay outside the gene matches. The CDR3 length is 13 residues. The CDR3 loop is CASRPDRGHGYTF. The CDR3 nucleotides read TGTGCCAGCAGACCCGACAGGGGCCATGGCTACACCTTC.

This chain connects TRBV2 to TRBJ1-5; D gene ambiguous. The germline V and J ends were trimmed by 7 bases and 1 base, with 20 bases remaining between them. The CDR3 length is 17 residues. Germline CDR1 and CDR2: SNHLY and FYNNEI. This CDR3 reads CASNPGRDSWSNQPQHF. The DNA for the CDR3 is TGTGCCAGCAATCCGGGTAGGGATTCCTGGAGCAATCAGCCCCAGCATTTT.

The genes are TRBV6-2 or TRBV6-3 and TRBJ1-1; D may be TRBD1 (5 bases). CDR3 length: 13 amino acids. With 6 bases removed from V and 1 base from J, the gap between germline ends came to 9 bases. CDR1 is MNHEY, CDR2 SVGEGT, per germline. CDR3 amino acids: CASSGQANTEAFF. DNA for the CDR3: TGTGCCAGCAGCGGACAAGCGAACACTGAAGCTTTCTTT.

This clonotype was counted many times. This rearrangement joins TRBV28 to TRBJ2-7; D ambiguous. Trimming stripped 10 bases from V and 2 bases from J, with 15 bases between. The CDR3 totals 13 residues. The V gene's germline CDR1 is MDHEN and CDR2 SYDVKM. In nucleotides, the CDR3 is TGTGCCACCTCTAGTTCTCCGGCCTACGAGCAGTACTTC. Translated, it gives CATSSSPAYEQYF.

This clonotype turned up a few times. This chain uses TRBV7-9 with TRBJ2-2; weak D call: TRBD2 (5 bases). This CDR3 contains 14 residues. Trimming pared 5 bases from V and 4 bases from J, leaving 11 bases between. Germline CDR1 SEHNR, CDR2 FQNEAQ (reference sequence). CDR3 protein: CASSPRTSTGELFF. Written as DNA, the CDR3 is TGTGCCAGCAGCCCTAGGACTTCCACCGGGGAGCTGTTTTTT.

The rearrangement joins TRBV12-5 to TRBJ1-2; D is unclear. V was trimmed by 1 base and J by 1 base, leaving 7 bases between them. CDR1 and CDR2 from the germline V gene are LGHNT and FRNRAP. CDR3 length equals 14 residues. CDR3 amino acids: CASGLEEDNYGYTF. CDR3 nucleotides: TGTGCTAGTGGTTTGGAGGAGGATAACTATGGCTACACCTTC. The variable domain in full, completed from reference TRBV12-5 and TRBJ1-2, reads DARVTQTPRHKVTEMGQEVTMRCQPILGHNTVFWYRQTMMQGLELLAYFRNRAPLDDSGMPKDRFSAEMPDATLATLKIQPSEPRDSAVYFCASGLEEDNYGYTFGSGTRLTVV.

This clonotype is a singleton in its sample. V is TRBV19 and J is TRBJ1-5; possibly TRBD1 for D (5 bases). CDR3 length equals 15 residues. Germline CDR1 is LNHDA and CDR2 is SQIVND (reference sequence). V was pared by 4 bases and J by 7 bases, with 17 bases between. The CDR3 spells CASSTPPTEVQPQHF. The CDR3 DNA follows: TGTGCCAGTAGTACACCCCCGACAGAGGTCCAGCCCCAGCATTTT.

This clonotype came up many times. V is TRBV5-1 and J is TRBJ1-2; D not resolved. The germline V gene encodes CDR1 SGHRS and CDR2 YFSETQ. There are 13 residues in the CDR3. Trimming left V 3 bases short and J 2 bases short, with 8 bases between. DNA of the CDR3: TGCGCCAGCAGCTACGAATTAAACTATGGCTACACCTTC. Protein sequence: CASSYELNYGYTF.

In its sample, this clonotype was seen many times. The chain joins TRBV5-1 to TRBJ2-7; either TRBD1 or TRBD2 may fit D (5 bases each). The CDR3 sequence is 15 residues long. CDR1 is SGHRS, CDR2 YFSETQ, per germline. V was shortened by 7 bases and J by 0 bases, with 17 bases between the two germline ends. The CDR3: CASATGTLLSYEQYF. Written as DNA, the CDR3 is TGCGCCAGCGCGACTGGGACCCTCCTCTCCTACGAGCAGTACTTC. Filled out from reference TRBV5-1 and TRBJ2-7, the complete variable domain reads KAGVTQTPRYLIKTRGQQVTLSCSPISGHRSVSWYQQTPGQGLQFLFEYFSETQRNKGNFPGRFSGRQFSNSRSEMNVSTLELGDSALYLCASATGTLLSYEQYFGPGTRLTVT.

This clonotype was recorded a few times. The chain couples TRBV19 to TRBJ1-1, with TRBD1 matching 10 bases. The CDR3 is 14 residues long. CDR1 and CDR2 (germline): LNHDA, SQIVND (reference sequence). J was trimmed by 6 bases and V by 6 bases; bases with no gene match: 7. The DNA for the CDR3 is TGTGCCAGTAGCAGGGGGACAGGGGTGGCTGAAGCTTTCTTT. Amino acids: CASSRGTGVAEAFF.

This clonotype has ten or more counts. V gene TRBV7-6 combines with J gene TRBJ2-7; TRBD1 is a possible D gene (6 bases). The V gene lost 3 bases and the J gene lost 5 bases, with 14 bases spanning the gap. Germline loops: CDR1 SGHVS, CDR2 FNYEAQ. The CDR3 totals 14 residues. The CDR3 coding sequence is TGTGCCAGCAGCTTTCGACAGGAGTCGAACGAGCAGTACTTC. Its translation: CASSFRQESNEQYF. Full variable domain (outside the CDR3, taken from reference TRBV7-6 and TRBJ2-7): GAGVSQSPRYKVTKRGQDVALRCDPISGHVSLYWYRQALGQGPEFLTYFNYEAQQDKSGLPNDRFSAERPEGSISTLTIQRTEQRDSAMYRCASSFRQESNEQYFGPGTRLTVT.

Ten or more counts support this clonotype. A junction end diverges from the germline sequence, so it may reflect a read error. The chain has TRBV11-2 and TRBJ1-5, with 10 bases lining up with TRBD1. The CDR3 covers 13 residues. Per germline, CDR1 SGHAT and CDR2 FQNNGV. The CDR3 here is CAGSRDRGQPQHF. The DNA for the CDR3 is TGTGCCGGCAGCAGGGACAGGGGACAGCCCCAGCATTTT.

The CDR3 region is CASSQRGALVYTF. CDR3 DNA sequence: TGCGCCAGCAGCCAACGGGGGGCGCTGGTCTACACCTTC. This chain joins TRBV4-1 and TRBJ1-2; tentatively, D is TRBD1 (6 bases). The CDR3 loop spans 13 amino acids. Trimming took off 2 bases at V and 10 bases at J, with 14 bases between the two ends. Germline V gene lookup returns CDR1 MGHRA and CDR2 YSYEKL.

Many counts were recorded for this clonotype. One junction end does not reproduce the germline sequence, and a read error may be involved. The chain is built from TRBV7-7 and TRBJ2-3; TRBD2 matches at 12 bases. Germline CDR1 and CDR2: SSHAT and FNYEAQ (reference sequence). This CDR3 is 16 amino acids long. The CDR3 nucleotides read TGTGCTAGCAGCCACGGGCGAGGGACTAGCGGGGATACGCAGTATTTT. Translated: CASSHGRGTSGDTQYF. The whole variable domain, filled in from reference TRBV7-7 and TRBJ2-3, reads GAGVSQSPRYKVTKRGQDVTLRCDPISSHATLYWYQQALGQGPEFLTYFNYEAQPDKSGLPSDRFSAERPEGSISTLTIQRTEQRDSAMYRCASSHGRGTSGDTQYFGPGTRLTVL.

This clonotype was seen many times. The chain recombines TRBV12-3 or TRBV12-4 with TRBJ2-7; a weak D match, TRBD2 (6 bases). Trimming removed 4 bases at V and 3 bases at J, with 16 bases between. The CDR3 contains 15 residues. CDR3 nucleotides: TGTGCCAGCAGTTCCCACCGGCGGGGAAGCTACGAGCAGTACTTC. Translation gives CASSSHRRGSYEQYF.

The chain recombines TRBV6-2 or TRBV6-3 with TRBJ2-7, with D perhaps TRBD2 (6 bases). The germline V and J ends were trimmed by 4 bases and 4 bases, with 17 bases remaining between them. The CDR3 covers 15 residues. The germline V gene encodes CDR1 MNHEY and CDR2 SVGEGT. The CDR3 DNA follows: TGTGCCAGCAGTTTCAGTGCGGGGCTGAGGTACGAGCAGTACTTC. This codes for CASSFSAGLRYEQYF.